These 18 T cell receptor beta chains were sequenced from one sample in a study of T cell responses to AZD1222 COVID-19 vaccine. Some clones are missing from TCRdb's copy, which holds only in-frame ones; the method was immunoSEQ multiplex PCR. The sample yields some 150,000 clones, roughly nine tenths seen once. Sequenced here: peripheral blood, sampled 28 days after the second AZD1222 dose. The receptor source for this set is an adult who received the AZD1222 COVID-19 vaccine.

The chain combines TRBV7-2 with TRBJ1-2; TRBD1 matches at 8 bases. V lost 5 bases to trimming and J lost 4 bases; unmatched junction nucleotides: 12. The CDR3 is 16 residues long. Looked up from germline, CDR1 is SGHTA and CDR2 is FQGNSA. CDR3 sequence (DNA): TGTGCCAGCAGCCGTTGGACAGGGCCCCGTGCCTATGGCTACACCTTC. This translates into CASSRWTGPRAYGYTF.

The chain uses TRBV6-2 or TRBV6-3 and TRBJ2-7, with TRBD1 as a possible D gene (5 bases). V lost 2 bases to trimming and J lost 5 bases, with 10 bases between them. Germline CDR1 reads MNHEY; CDR2 reads SVGEGT. The CDR3 has 13 amino acids. The CDR3 bases are TGTGCCAGCAGTTACGAAGGGGCTAACGAGCAGTACTTC. It is translated as CASSYEGANEQYF.

The rearrangement joins TRBV21-1 to TRBJ2-3; the DNA was not compared with TRBD1, the D call given in the table. TRBV21-1 is a pseudogene segment. The CDR3 contains 18 residues. CDR3 protein: CASSKGLWGGTATDTQYF. The CDR3, as DNA: TGTGCCAGCAGCAAAGGCCTATGGGGTGGGACAGCCACAGATACGCAGTATTTT.

This chain connects TRBV6-2 or TRBV6-3 to TRBJ2-3, with a weak D call TRBD2 (6 bases). Germline-derived CDR1 and CDR2 are MNHEY and SVGEGT. V lost 4 bases to trimming and J lost 2 bases, with 10 bases between them. The CDR3 loop spans 14 amino acids. The CDR3 spells CASSSGGDTDTQYF. CDR3 DNA: TGTGCCAGCAGTTCAGGCGGGGACACAGATACGCAGTATTTT.

The chain is built from TRBV5-1 and TRBJ1-4; D uncertain. CDR1 SGHRS and CDR2 YFSETQ come from the germline V gene. V shed 2 bases and J shed 6 bases, with 8 bases lying between them. The CDR3 is 13 amino acids. CDR3: CASSFGFDEKLFF. As DNA, the CDR3 is TGCGCCAGCAGCTTTGGCTTCGATGAAAAACTGTTTTTT. Based on the CDR3 plus reference TRBV5-1 and TRBJ1-4, the full variable domain is KAGVTQTPRYLIKTRGQQVTLSCSPISGHRSVSWYQQTPGQGLQFLFEYFSETQRNKGNFPGRFSGRQFSNSRSEMNVSTLELGDSALYLCASSFGFDEKLFFGSGTQLSVL.

This sequence joins TRBV6-6 and TRBJ1-1; D uncertain. The germline V gene encodes CDR1 MNHNY and CDR2 SVGAGI (reference sequence). There are 13 residues in the CDR3. Trimming cost V 0 bases and J 0 bases, with 2 bases left between them. The CDR3 nucleotides are TGTGCCAGCAGTTACTCTGTGAACACTGAAGCTTTCTTT. Protein: CASSYSVNTEAFF.

This clone occurred once. In DNA, the CDR3 is TGTGCCAGCAGCCAAGATAGTGCCGTCAGGGAGCTGTTTTTT. This codes for CASSQDSAVRELFF. The gene calls are TRBV3-1 (or the pseudogene TRBV3-2) and TRBJ2-2; D unclear. The CDR3 is 14 amino acids. Germline loops: CDR1 LGHDT, CDR2 YNNKEL (reference sequence). V lost 0 bases and J lost 9, with 11 bases in between.

This clone was detected only once. The chain is built from TRBV7-8 and TRBJ1-3; TRBD1 matches at 9 bases. Germline V gives CDR1 SGHVS, CDR2 FQNEAQ. Trimming removed 5 bases from V and 2 bases from J; junction bases left unmatched: 4. The CDR3 runs 15 residues. The CDR3 sequence: CASSPGQGPGNTIYF. Written as DNA, the CDR3 is TGTGCCAGCAGCCCCGGACAGGGGCCTGGAAACACCATATATTTT.

J is TRBJ1-1 and V is TRBV7-9, with D hard to call. Trimming shortened V by 3 bases and J by 11 bases, and 16 bases separated the two germline ends. CDR1 and CDR2 from the germline V gene are SEHNR and FQNEAQ (reference sequence). This CDR3 has 13 amino acids. CDR3 sequence (DNA): TGTGCCAGCAGCTTCAGCGCGGAGGGTGGGGCTTTCTTT. Protein: CASSFSAEGGAFF.

This chain connects TRBV28 to TRBJ1-5; D uncertain. CDR3 size: 16 residues. Germline CDR1 is MDHEN and CDR2 is SYDVKM. V was trimmed by 4 bases and J by 0 bases, leaving 13 bases between them. CDR3 loop: CASSYLTRSSNQPQHF. DNA for the CDR3: TGTGCCAGCAGTTACCTGACACGGAGTAGCAATCAGCCCCAGCATTTT.

The DNA of the CDR3 is TGTGCCAGCACCAAACCCGGCGCGCTAGCGGGAGGCGGGGATACGCAGTATTTT. Translated: CASTKPGALAGGGDTQYF. This chain connects TRBV13 to TRBJ2-3; 11 bases are a match to TRBD2. The length of the CDR3 is 18 residues. The V gene's germline CDR1 is PRHDT and CDR2 FYEKMQ (reference sequence). Trimming at V came to 7 bases and at J to 6 bases, leaving 18 bases not matched to a gene.

This chain connects TRBV9 to TRBJ2-1; 11 bases align to TRBD1. The CDR3 contains 17 residues. CDR1 and CDR2 from the germline V gene are SGDLS and YYNGEE. Losses at the gene ends were 0 bases for V and 7 bases for J; bases not matched to a gene: 9. This CDR3 reads CASSVDGGQGAVNEQFF. Here the CDR3 DNA reads TGTGCCAGCAGCGTAGATGGTGGACAGGGGGCAGTTAATGAGCAGTTCTTC.

The chain links TRBV7-9 to TRBJ2-5; 7 nucleotides agree with TRBD2. The CDR3 loop spans 15 amino acids. Trimming cost V 1 base and J 5 bases; bases outside gene matches: 7. CDR1 SEHNR and CDR2 FQNEAQ come from the germline V gene (reference sequence). Here the CDR3 reads CASSLGASGLETQYF. CDR3 nucleotide sequence: TGTGCCAGCAGCTTAGGGGCTAGCGGACTGGAGACCCAGTACTTC. Looking up the rest from reference TRBV7-9 and TRBJ2-5 gives the full variable domain: DTGVSQNPRHKITKRGQNVTFRCDPISEHNRLYWYRQTLGQGPEFLTYFQNEAQLEKSRLLSDRFSAERPKGSFSTLEIQRTEQGDSAMYLCASSLGASGLETQYFGPGTRLLVL.

The V call is TRBV5-1, the J call TRBJ2-7, with 9 bases fitting TRBD2. V was clipped by 0 bases and J by 3 bases; unmatched bases: 4. Germline loops: CDR1 SGHRS, CDR2 YFSETQ. This CDR3 contains 15 residues. Written as DNA, the CDR3 is TGCGCCAGCAGCTTGGCCGGGACTAGCATCTACGAGCAGTACTTC. Its protein is CASSLAGTSIYEQYF.

DNA for the CDR3: TGTGCCAGCAGAACTACCCCCGGGACAGGAAATTATTCACCCCTCCACTTT. Translating it yields CASRTTPGTGNYSPLHF. The chain joins TRBV28 to TRBJ1-6; TRBD1 matches 8 bases. The CDR3 is made up of 17 amino acids. Germline V gives CDR1 MDHEN, CDR2 SYDVKM. V trimming: 6 bases; J trimming: 8 bases; junction bases outside the gene matches: 15.

V and J are TRBV5-1 and TRBJ1-6; 9 bases align to TRBD1. The V segment lost 3 bases and the J segment 7 bases; nucleotides outside the gene matches: 5. This CDR3 comprises 15 residues. CDR1 and CDR2 (germline): SGHRS, YFSETQ. CDR3 nucleotides: TGCGCCAGCAGCTCACAAACAGGGGGCAATTCACCCCTCCACTTT. Protein product: CASSSQTGGNSPLHF. The full variable domain, in which reference TRBV5-1 and TRBJ1-6 provide the parts outside the CDR3, is KAGVTQTPRYLIKTRGQQVTLSCSPISGHRSVSWYQQTPGQGLQFLFEYFSETQRNKGNFPGRFSGRQFSNSRSEMNVSTLELGDSALYLCASSSQTGGNSPLHFGNGTRLTVT.

The chain employs TRBV4-1 and TRBJ2-3; D not certain. This CDR3 is built from 16 residues. From germline, CDR1 is MGHRA and CDR2 YSYEKL. With 0 bases removed from V and 0 bases from J, the gap between germline ends came to 10 bases. The CDR3 nucleotides are TGCGCCAGCAGCCAAGATCAAAGAACTAGCACAGATACGCAGTATTTT. Its translation: CASSQDQRTSTDTQYF.

The chain employs TRBV6-5 and TRBJ2-5; maybe TRBD1 (6 bases). The CDR3 is made up of 14 amino acids. The ends were cut back, 7 bases at V and 2 bases at J, with 14 bases in the middle. Germline lookup yields CDR1 MNHEY and CDR2 SVGAGI. The CDR3 sequence is CASTGRDKQETQYF. CDR3 sequence (DNA): TGTGCCAGCACCGGCCGGGACAAACAAGAGACCCAGTACTTC.